This is a list of T cell receptor beta chains from one sample in a study of cytomegalovirus exposure and HLA in healthy donors. The protocol was immunoSEQ multiplex PCR, while the TCRdb copy is restricted to in-frame clones and leaves out a portion. Among 250,000 to 400,000 clones listed, about nine tenths were seen once. Sequenced sample: PBMCs. The receptors originated from a woman in her 30s in good health and CMV-seropositive. Both conserved end residues are part of each CDR3. For some rows the clone size is stated as once, few or many, or as a class when expanded; others skip it.

clone_size,j_call,v_call,cdr3_aa
-,TRBJ2-7,TRBV15,CATSRVGEYYEQYF
-,TRBJ2-5,TRBV5-6,CASSLGERETQYF
few,TRBJ2-7,TRBV4-1,CASSQETRGVEQYF
-,TRBJ2-7,TRBV29-1,CSVESTTSFEQYF
once,TRBJ2-3,TRBV6-1,CASSAVQDTQYF
-,TRBJ1-2,TRBV13,CASSTGVYGYTF
-,TRBJ2-7,TRBV27,CASSPRRQDRRSYEQYF
-,TRBJ1-6,TRBV27,CASSSPGRTNSPLHF
-,TRBJ2-5,TRBV5-6,CASSLFSSQETQYF
-,TRBJ2-7,TRBV13,CASMGSDGRAREQYF
-,TRBJ2-1,TRBV4-1,CASSLGTRGRYNEQFF
-,TRBJ2-7,TRBV7-6,CASSLAWGAGDEQYF
-,TRBJ2-1,TRBV11-2,CASSLPKTSGGGNEQFF
-,TRBJ2-6,TRBV6-5,CASRNSGANVLTF
-,TRBJ1-3,TRBV7-8,CASSQHRSRNTIYF
few,TRBJ1-1,TRBV7-9,CASSLVIGRTGAFF
-,TRBJ1-2,TRBV14,CASSPGQGSVRYGYTF
-,TRBJ2-2,TRBV2,CASSEKRPNTGELFF
-,TRBJ2-5,TRBV7-9,CASSGANRQETQYF
-,TRBJ2-1,TRBV7-9,CASSSGLGGRITNEQFF
-,TRBJ2-5,TRBV29-1,CSVSAGTSSRETQYF
-,TRBJ2-1,TRBV7-8,CASRQTYNEQFF
few,TRBJ1-1,TRBV18,CASSQSTGGNTEAFF
-,TRBJ2-7,TRBV11-1,CASSGPSSYEQYF
once,TRBJ2-1,TRBV7-2,CASSSPRSSYNEQFF
-,TRBJ1-5,TRBV27,CASSLGSGGNQPQHF
-,TRBJ1-2,TRBV5-1,CASSLVLPGTGGSGGYTF